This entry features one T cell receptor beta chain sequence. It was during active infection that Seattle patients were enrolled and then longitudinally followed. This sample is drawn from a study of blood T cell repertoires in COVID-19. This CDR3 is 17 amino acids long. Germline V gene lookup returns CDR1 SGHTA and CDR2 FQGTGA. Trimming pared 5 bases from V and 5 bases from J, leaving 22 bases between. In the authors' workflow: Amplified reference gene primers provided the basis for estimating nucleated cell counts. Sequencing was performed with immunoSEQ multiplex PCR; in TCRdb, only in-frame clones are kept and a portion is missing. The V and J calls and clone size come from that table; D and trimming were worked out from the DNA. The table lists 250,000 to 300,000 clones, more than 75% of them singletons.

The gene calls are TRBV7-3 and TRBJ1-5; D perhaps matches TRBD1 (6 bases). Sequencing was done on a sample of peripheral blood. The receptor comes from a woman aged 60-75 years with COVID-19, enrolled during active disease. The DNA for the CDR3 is TGTGCCAGCAGCCGACGGCACAGGGAAACGGTGTATCAGCCCCAGCATTTT. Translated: CASSRRHRETVYQPQHF.